This is a list of T cell receptor beta chains from one sample in a study of blood T cell repertoires in COVID-19. Method: immunoSEQ multiplex PCR; TCRdb's copy keeps in-frame clones and lacks some. The sample contains about 340,000 clones, about 88% of which appear only once. The sample consisted of peripheral blood. The receptor set was obtained from a woman aged 65 to 85 with COVID-19, enrolled during active disease. CDR3s include the opening cysteine and the closing phenylalanine or tryptophan. D genes are given only for firm matches. Clone size, where shown, is once, few, many, or a class for clones that have expanded.

CDR3	DNA	size	J	D	length	V
CSVLDSSGANVLTF	TGCAGCGTCCTGGACAGCTCTGGGGCCAACGTCCTGACTTTC	-	TRBJ2-6	-	14	TRBV29-1
CASLGEGTGIDYGYTF	TGTGCCAGCCTCGGGGAGGGGACAGGGATCGACTATGGCTACACCTTC	-	TRBJ1-2	TRBD1	16	TRBV2
CASSETETRLNYGYTF	TGTGCCAGTAGTGAGACGGAGACCCGCCTAAACTATGGCTACACCTTC	-	TRBJ1-2	-	16	TRBV19
CASSDVNGGAKDTQYF	TGCGCCAGCAGTGATGTAAACGGGGGGGCAAAAGATACGCAGTATTTT	-	TRBJ2-3	TRBD2	16	TRBV10-2
CASDRGGQPQHF	TGTGCCAGCGACAGGGGAGGCCAGCCCCAGCATTTT	once	TRBJ1-5	TRBD1	12	TRBV19
CASSLDRGEGEKLFF	TGCGCCAGCAGCTTGGACAGGGGTGAGGGTGAAAAACTGTTTTTT	-	TRBJ1-4	TRBD1	15	TRBV5-1
CASSLVVGGPSPLHF	TGTGCCAGCAGCTTGGTCGTGGGGGGTCCGTCACCCCTCCACTTT	-	TRBJ1-6	-	15	TRBV5-6
CATRGATNEKLFF	TGTGCCACCAGAGGGGCAACTAATGAAAAACTGTTTTTT	few	TRBJ1-4	-	13	TRBV24-1
CASSSGQGYGYTF	TGCGCCAGCAGCTCCGGACAGGGGTATGGCTACACCTTC	once	TRBJ1-2	TRBD1	13	TRBV5-1
CASSLAESSNEKLFF	TGTGCCAGCAGCCTTGCGGAAAGTTCTAATGAAAAACTGTTTTTT	-	TRBJ1-4	-	15	TRBV5-4
CASINTGDLSDTEAFF	TGTGCCAGTATTAATACAGGGGATTTAAGCGACACTGAAGCTTTCTTT	once	TRBJ1-1	TRBD1	16	TRBV19
CASSFPYREKETQYF	TGTGCCAGCAGCTTTCCGTACCGGGAAAAAGAGACCCAGTACTTC	-	TRBJ2-5	-	15	TRBV5-6
CASSLGQVGQETQYF	TGTGCCAGCAGTTTAGGGCAGGTTGGACAAGAGACCCAGTACTTC	-	TRBJ2-5	-	15	TRBV27
CSAGSTGFYTF	TGCAGTGCTGGATCCACAGGGTTCTACACCTTC	-	TRBJ1-2	-	11	TRBV20-1